These 15 T cell receptor beta chains originate from one sample sequenced in a study of cytomegalovirus exposure and HLA in healthy donors. A multiplex PCR was run with 60 Vbeta primers and 13 Jbeta primers. The repertoire was sequenced with immunoSEQ multiplex PCR; TCRdb's copy has only in-frame clones and lacks some. This sample has 78,000 or so clones; approximately 60% occur once, and the top ten carry under 4.5%. The sequencing sample was made of PBMCs. The receptors were gathered from a male donor in good health and CMV-seropositive.

The chain employs TRBV29-1 and TRBJ1-1, with D tentatively TRBD1 (5 bases). Trimming removed 3 bases from V and 5 bases from J, with 16 bases in between. Germline CDR1 reads SQVTM; CDR2 reads ANQGSEA. The CDR3 sequence is 14 residues long. The CDR3 sequence is CSVEGFQGRTEAFF. Written as DNA, the CDR3 is TGCAGCGTTGAGGGGTTTCAGGGTAGGACTGAAGCTTTCTTT.

The chain has TRBV15 and TRBJ1-5, with D unclear. The CDR3 totals 12 residues. The V end lost 0 bases, the J end lost 8 bases, and 5 bases lay between the germline ends. Germline V gene data show CDR1 as LNHNV and CDR2 as YYDKDF (reference sequence). CDR3 amino acids: CATSREHKPQHF. The CDR3 region has the DNA TGTGCCACCAGCAGAGAACACAAGCCCCAGCATTTT.

The count of this clone is one. The gene calls are TRBV6-1 and TRBJ1-5; D uncertain. CDR1 and CDR2 (germline): MNHNS, SASEGT. The CDR3 has 14 residues. V gave up 5 bases and J gave up 7 bases, with 15 bases separating them. CDR3 bases: TGTGCCAGCAGTACTCACGGAGCGGAGCAGCCCCAGCATTTT. Encoded protein: CASSTHGAEQPQHF.

This clone was counted once. The chain is built from TRBV2 and TRBJ1-1; the D is unclear. Per germline, CDR1 SNHLY and CDR2 FYNNEI. Trimming left V 8 bases short and J 1 base short, with 11 bases between. This CDR3 contains 13 residues. The CDR3 protein is CASRLGGNTEAFF. CDR3 bases: TGTGCCAGCCGACTGGGTGGGAACACTGAAGCTTTCTTT.

This chain joins TRBV19 and TRBJ1-5; D unclear. V lost 4 bases and J lost 0, with 16 bases in between. This CDR3 contains 17 residues. The V gene's germline CDR1 is LNHDA and CDR2 SQIVND (reference sequence). In DNA, the CDR3 is TGTGCCAGTAGTACTCAACAGATTTCGATTAGCAATCAGCCCCAGCATTTT. Amino acids: CASSTQQISISNQPQHF.

This clone was recorded a few times. This chain connects TRBV4-3 to TRBJ2-2; 9 bases map to TRBD2. V was clipped by 1 base and J by 0 bases; unmatched bases: 3. In germline, CDR1 is LGHNA, CDR2 YSLEER. CDR3 length: 17 residues. CDR3 bases: TGCGCCAGCAGCCAAGGGGCTAGCGGGACGAACACCGGGGAGCTGTTTTTT. As protein: CASSQGASGTNTGELFF.

The chain recombines TRBV30 with TRBJ2-7; 9 nucleotides align to TRBD1. After removal of 0 bases from V and 5 bases from J, the junction contained 5 bases not matched to a gene. The CDR3 spans 14 residues. Germline V gene data show CDR1 as GTSNPN and CDR2 as SVGIG (reference sequence). The CDR3 loop is CAWSVGTGIHEQYF. Here the CDR3 DNA reads TGTGCCTGGAGTGTTGGGACAGGGATCCACGAGCAGTACTTC.

The chain recombines TRBV9 with TRBJ1-2; possible D gene TRBD1, 5 bases. The CDR3 spans 15 residues. Trimming left V 4 bases short and J 2 bases short, with 15 bases between. Germline CDR1 SGDLS, CDR2 YYNGEE. The DNA of the CDR3 is TGTGCCAGCAGCCCTCGGAGGGGAGCAAACTATGGCTACACCTTC. Protein sequence: CASSPRRGANYGYTF.

This clone was seen once. The CDR3 is CASSYSRQGVGQFF. CDR3 DNA: TGTGCCAGCAGTTACTCGAGACAGGGGGTGGGGCAGTTCTTC. The chain carries TRBV6-5 and TRBJ2-1, with 9 positions matching TRBD1. Germline V gene sequence: CDR1 MNHEY, CDR2 SVGAGI. V was pared by 0 bases and J by 12 bases, with 6 bases of the junction left unmatched. The CDR3 spans 14 residues.

This clone was found once. The V call is TRBV2, the J call TRBJ1-5; TRBD1 agrees at 7 bases. The J segment lost 4 bases and the V segment lost 4 bases, leaving 13 bases of the junction unmatched. The germline V gene has CDR1 SNHLY and CDR2 FYNNEI. There are 17 residues in the CDR3. The CDR3: CASSGTRDSSPNQPQHF. The CDR3 DNA sequence: TGTGCCAGCAGTGGAACCCGGGACAGCTCCCCAAATCAGCCCCAGCATTTT.

The chain is built from TRBV28 and TRBJ2-5; the D gene is possibly TRBD1 (7 bases). The V end was cut by 11 bases, the J end by 5 bases, with 18 bases between. In germline, CDR1 is MDHEN, CDR2 SYDVKM. CDR3 length: 13 residues. DNA of the CDR3: TGTGCCGTCCGGGGGACAGCTAGGGAGACCCAGTACTTC. Amino acids: CAVRGTARETQYF.

The chain combines TRBV7-8 with TRBJ1-4, with 7 bases identical to TRBD1. Germline values: CDR1 SGHVS, CDR2 FQNEAQ. The CDR3 length is 14 residues. The J segment lost 8 bases and the V segment lost 1 base, leaving 4 bases of the junction unmatched. The CDR3 DNA reads as TGTGCCAGCAGCTTAGACAGGGGTGGGGAAAAACTGTTTTTT. Translation: CASSLDRGGEKLFF.

About this clone itself: One end of the junction is discordant with germline, which a read error may explain. The CDR3 region has the DNA TGTGCCAGCAGTTTAGGCGGCCTCTCGATGAAGCTCTTC. Translation: CASSLGGLSMKLF. J is TRBJ2-1 and V is TRBV28; D unresolved. The CDR3 consists of 13 residues. Germline CDR1 reads MDHEN; CDR2 reads SYDVKM.

The genes are TRBV19 and TRBJ1-4, with D perhaps matching TRBD1 (5 bases). Trimming took 7 bases from V and 3 from J, leaving 9 bases between them. Germline CDR1 and CDR2: LNHDA and SQIVND (reference sequence). The CDR3 has 13 residues. The CDR3 here is CASNGGANEKLFF. CDR3 bases: TGTGCCAGTAATGGAGGGGCTAATGAAAAACTGTTTTTT.

The chain is built from TRBV6-5 and TRBJ2-5; TRBD1 aligns across 7 bases. The last part of the DNA fits TRBJ2-7 better; the J call may be wrong. The CDR3 sequence is 14 residues long. In germline, CDR1 is MNHEY, CDR2 SVGAGI. CDR3 nucleotide sequence: TGTGCCAGCAGCCGGACAGGTCGCTCCTACGAGCAGTACTTC. This encodes CASSRTGRSYEQYF.